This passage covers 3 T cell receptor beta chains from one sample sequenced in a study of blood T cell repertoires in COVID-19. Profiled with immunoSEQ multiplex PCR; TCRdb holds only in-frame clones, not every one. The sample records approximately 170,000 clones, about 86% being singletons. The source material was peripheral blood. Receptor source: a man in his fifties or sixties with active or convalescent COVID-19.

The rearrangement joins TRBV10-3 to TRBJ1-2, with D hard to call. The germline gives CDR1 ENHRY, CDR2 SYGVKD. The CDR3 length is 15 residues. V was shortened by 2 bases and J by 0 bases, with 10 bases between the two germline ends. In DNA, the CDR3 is TGTGCCATCAGTGAGATGCGGGATGCTAACTATGGCTACACCTTC. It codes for CAISEMRDANYGYTF.

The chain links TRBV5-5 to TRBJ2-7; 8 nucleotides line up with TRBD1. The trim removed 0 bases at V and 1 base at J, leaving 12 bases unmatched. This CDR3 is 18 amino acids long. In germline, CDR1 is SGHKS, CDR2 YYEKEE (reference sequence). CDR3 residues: CASSLVISGTGYSYEQYF. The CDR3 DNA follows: TGTGCCAGCAGCTTGGTAATCTCCGGGACAGGCTATTCCTACGAGCAGTACTTC.

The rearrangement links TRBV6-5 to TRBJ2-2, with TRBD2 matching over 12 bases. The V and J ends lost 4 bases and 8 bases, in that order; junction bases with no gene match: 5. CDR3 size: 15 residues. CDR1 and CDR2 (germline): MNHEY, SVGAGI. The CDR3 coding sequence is TGTGCCAGCAGTTCTAGCGGGGGGGCCGGTGGGGAGCTGTTTTTT. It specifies CASSSSGGAGGELFF.